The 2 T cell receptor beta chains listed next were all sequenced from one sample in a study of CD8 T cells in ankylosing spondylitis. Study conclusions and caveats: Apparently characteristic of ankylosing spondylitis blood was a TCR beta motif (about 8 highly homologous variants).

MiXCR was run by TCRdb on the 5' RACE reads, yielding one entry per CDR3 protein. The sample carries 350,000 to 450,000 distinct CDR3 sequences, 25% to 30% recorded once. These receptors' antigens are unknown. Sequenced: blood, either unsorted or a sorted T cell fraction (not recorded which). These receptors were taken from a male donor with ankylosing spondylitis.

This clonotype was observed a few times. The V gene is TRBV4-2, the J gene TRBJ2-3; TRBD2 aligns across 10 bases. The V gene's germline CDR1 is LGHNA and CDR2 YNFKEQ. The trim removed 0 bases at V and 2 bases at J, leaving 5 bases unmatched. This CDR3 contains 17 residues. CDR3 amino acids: CASSQEPSGSFTDTQYF. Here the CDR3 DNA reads TGTGCCAGCAGCCAAGAACCTAGCGGGAGCTTCACAGATACGCAGTATTTT.

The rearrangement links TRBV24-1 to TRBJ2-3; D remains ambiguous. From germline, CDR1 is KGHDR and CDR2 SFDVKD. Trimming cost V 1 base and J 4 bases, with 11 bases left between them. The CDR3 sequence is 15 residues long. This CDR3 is CATSDFLRNADTQYF. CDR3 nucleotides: TGTGCCACCAGTGATTTCCTACGGAACGCAGATACGCAGTATTTT.